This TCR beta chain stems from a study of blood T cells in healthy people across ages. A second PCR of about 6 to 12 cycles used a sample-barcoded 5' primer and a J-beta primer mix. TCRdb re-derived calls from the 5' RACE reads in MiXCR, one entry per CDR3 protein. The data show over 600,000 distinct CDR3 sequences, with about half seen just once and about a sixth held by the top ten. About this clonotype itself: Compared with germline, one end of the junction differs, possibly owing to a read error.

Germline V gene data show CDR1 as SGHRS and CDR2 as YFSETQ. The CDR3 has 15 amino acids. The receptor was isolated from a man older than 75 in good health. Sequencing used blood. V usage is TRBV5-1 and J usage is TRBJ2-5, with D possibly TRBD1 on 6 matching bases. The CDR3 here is CANSSPQGEVETQYF. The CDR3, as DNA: TGCGCCAACAGCTCACCACAGGGCGAAGTTGAGACCCAGTACTTC.